These 3 T cell receptor beta chains share one sample of origin, sequenced in a study of cytomegalovirus exposure and HLA in healthy donors. The PCR made use of 60 Vbeta and 13 Jbeta primers. Sequencing was performed with immunoSEQ multiplex PCR; in TCRdb, only in-frame clones are kept and a portion is missing. The table shows about 95,000 clones, with under 85% occurring only once. Input material: PBMCs. The source is a young man in good health and CMV-seropositive.

This chain links TRBV18 with TRBJ1-2, with D perhaps TRBD1 (5 bases). Trimming left V 1 base short and J 7 bases short, with 10 bases between. CDR1 is KGHSH, CDR2 LQKENI, per germline. This CDR3 has 13 amino acids. The CDR3 loop is CASSPLGGVGYTF. The CDR3 DNA is TGTGCCAGCTCACCACTGGGAGGGGTTGGCTACACCTTC.

This rearrangement joins TRBV10-3 to TRBJ1-3; D call uncertain. The germline gives CDR1 ENHRY, CDR2 SYGVKD. V shed 3 bases and J shed 1 base, with 7 bases lying between them. The length of the CDR3 is 14 residues. Here the CDR3 DNA reads TGTGCCATCAGTGACCCCTTTTCTGGAAACACCATATATTTT. Its protein is CAISDPFSGNTIYF.

The genes are TRBV7-9 and TRBJ2-2; no clear D gene. Germline CDR1 SEHNR, CDR2 FQNEAQ (reference sequence). V was trimmed by 5 bases and J by 6 bases, leaving 19 bases between them. The CDR3 covers 16 residues. The CDR3 is CASSPKSGFRAGELFF. In DNA, the CDR3 is TGTGCCAGCAGCCCTAAATCTGGTTTTCGGGCCGGGGAGCTGTTTTTT.